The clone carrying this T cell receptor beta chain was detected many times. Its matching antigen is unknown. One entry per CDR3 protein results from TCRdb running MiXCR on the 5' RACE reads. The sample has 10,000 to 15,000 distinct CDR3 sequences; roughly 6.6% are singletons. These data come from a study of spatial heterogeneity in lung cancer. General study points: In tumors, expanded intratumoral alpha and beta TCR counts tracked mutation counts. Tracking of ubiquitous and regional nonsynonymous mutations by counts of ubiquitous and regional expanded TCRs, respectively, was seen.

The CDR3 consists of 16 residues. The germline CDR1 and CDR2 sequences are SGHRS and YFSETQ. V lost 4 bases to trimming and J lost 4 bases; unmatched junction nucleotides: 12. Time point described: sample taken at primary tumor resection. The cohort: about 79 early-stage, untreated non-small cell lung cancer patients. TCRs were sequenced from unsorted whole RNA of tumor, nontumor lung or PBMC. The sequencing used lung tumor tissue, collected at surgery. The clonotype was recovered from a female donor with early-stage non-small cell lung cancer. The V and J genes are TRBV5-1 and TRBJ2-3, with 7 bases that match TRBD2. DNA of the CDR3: TGCGCCAGCAGCCCCAATGGCGGGAGTACCGCAGATACGCAGTATTTT. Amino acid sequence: CASSPNGGSTADTQYF.